The clone carrying this T cell receptor beta chain showed up just once. Antigen unknown. The CDR3 spans 19 residues. Looked up from germline, CDR1 is SGDLS and CDR2 is YYNGEE. J gave up 2 bases and V 0 bases, and 13 bases lay outside the gene matches. This record belongs to a study of radiotherapy plus CTLA-4 blockade in lung cancer. Overall study: Objective responses emerged in around a sixth of patients, and roughly 30% attained disease control. Study findings and constraints: TCR clones of tumor origin grew in blood after radiotherapy plus ipilimumab. Reported findings show early blood T cell clone dynamics, with interferon-beta, best predicted response.

Data came from immunoSEQ multiplex PCR; TCRdb stores just in-frame clones and leaves some out. Among some 50,000 clones listed, around 85% were seen once. This receptor was taken from a human donor with non-small cell lung cancer who had a partial response to radiotherapy plus ipilimumab. The V and J genes are TRBV9 and TRBJ2-3; 9 nucleotides match TRBD2. The sequenced sample was peripheral blood, obtained from a patient treated with radiotherapy plus ipilimumab. CDR3 nucleotides: TGTGCCAGCAGCGTAGAATTTTTGGGAGCGGGGGGAAACACAGATACGCAGTATTTT. Translated: CASSVEFLGAGGNTDTQYF.